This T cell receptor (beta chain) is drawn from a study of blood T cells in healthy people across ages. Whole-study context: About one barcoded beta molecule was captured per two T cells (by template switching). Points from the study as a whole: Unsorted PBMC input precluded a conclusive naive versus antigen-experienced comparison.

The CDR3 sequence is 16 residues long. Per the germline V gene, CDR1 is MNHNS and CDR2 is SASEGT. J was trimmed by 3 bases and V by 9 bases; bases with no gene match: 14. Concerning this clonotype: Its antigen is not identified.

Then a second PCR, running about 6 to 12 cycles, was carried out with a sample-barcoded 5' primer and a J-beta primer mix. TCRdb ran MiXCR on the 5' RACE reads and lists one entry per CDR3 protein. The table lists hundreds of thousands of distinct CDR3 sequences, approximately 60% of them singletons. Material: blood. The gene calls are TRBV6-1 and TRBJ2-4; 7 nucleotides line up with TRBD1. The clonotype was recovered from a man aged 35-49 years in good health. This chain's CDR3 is CASSPMPGTDKNIQYF. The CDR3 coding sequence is TGTGCCAGTAGCCCCATGCCCGGGACAGACAAAAACATTCAGTACTTC.